The 32 T cell receptor beta chains presented below share a single source sample, sequenced in a study of T cell responses to AZD1222 COVID-19 vaccine. Method: immunoSEQ multiplex PCR; TCRdb's copy keeps in-frame clones and lacks some. Found here are some 150,000 clones, around 93% of them singletons; the top ten hold about 1.9%. The source material was peripheral blood, sampled on day 0 of AZD1222 vaccination. These receptors were taken from an adult in good health.

This chain joins TRBV13 and TRBJ1-3, with 9 bases aligning to TRBD1. Germline CDR1 PRHDT, CDR2 FYEKMQ (reference sequence). This CDR3 is built from 16 residues. V lost 4 bases and J lost 0; bases outside the gene matches: 4. CDR3 sequence: CASSSHRGRSGNTIYF. The CDR3 DNA follows: TGTGCCAGCAGCTCTCACAGGGGGCGCTCTGGAAACACCATATATTTT.

The genes are TRBV12-3 or TRBV12-4 and TRBJ2-7; 8 bases are a match to TRBD2. J gave up 12 bases and V 5 bases, and 6 bases lay outside the gene matches. CDR3 length: 11 residues. CDR3 loop: CASSPGGPSYF. The DNA of the CDR3 is TGTGCCAGCAGTCCGGGAGGGCCGTCGTACTTC.

The CDR3 protein is CVVVGLNTEAFF. DNA of the CDR3: TGTGTGGTCGTCGGGCTTAACACTGAAGCTTTCTTT. The rearrangement links TRBV7-9 to TRBJ1-1; D is unclear. The germline V gene has CDR1 SEHNR and CDR2 FQNEAQ (reference sequence). The CDR3 contains 12 residues. Together with reference TRBV7-9 and TRBJ1-1, the CDR3 gives the full variable domain: DTGVSQNPRHKITKRGQNVTFRCDPISEHNRLYWYRQTLGQGPEFLTYFQNEAQLEKSRLLSDRFSAERPKGSFSTLEIQRTEQGDSAMYLCVVVGLNTEAFFGQGTRLTVV.

The rearrangement joins TRBV5-4 to TRBJ2-1, with 8 bases fitting TRBD1. The CDR3 covers 17 residues. The germline gives CDR1 SGHNT, CDR2 YYREEE (reference sequence). J was trimmed by 7 bases and V by 0 bases; bases with no gene match: 12. The CDR3 coding sequence is TGTGCCAGCAGCTTGGCCATTTCCGCGACAGGGGTGAATGAGCAGTTCTTC. This sequence encodes CASSLAISATGVNEQFF.

The chain employs TRBV9 and TRBJ2-2; D ambiguous. Deletions cut 1 base from V and 1 base from J, with 5 bases between. Germline CDR1 SGDLS, CDR2 YYNGEE. This CDR3 spans 14 amino acids. CDR3 nucleotides: TGTGCCAGCAGCGTATTTCAGAACACCGGGGAGCTGTTTTTT. Translated, it gives CASSVFQNTGELFF. Full variable domain (outside the CDR3, taken from reference TRBV9 and TRBJ2-2): DSGVTQTPKHLITATGQRVTLRCSPRSGDLSVYWYQQSLDQGLQFLIQYYNGEERAKGNILERFSAQQFPDLHSELNLSSLELGDSALYFCASSVFQNTGELFFGEGSRLTVL.

This clone has a single count. The chain employs TRBV19 and TRBJ2-1; D uncertain. The length of the CDR3 is 12 residues. Germline loops: CDR1 LNHDA, CDR2 SQIVND (reference sequence). V lost 3 bases, J lost 15 bases, and 15 bases lay in between. CDR3 DNA sequence: TGTGCCAGTAGTATGGTTGGCCCTTCGCCGTTCTTC. Protein product: CASSMVGPSPFF.

The V gene is TRBV5-1, the J gene TRBJ2-5; 11 nucleotides align to TRBD2. CDR3 size: 18 residues. Germline values: CDR1 SGHRS, CDR2 YFSETQ. V shed 0 bases, J shed 1 base, and the junction held 8 bases outside the gene matches. The CDR3 is CASSLGSSGGPFQETQYF. The CDR3 DNA reads as TGCGCCAGCAGCTTGGGGTCTAGCGGGGGGCCTTTCCAAGAGACCCAGTACTTC.

This chain uses TRBV7-6 with TRBJ2-1; D remains unclear. CDR3 length: 13 residues. V lost 2 bases and J lost 2, with 4 bases in between. Germline-derived CDR1 and CDR2 are SGHVS and FNYEAQ. The DNA of the CDR3 is TGTGCCAGCAGCTTAAGACCCTACAATGAGCAGTTCTTC. Translation: CASSLRPYNEQFF.

This chain connects TRBV5-4 to TRBJ2-1, with D perhaps TRBD1 (6 bases). CDR1 is SGHNT, CDR2 YYREEE, per germline (reference sequence). Deletions cut 4 bases from V and 8 bases from J, with 16 bases between. The CDR3 loop spans 14 amino acids. This chain's CDR3 is CASSEPRGTDEQFF. CDR3 sequence (DNA): TGTGCCAGCAGCGAACCCAGGGGTACGGATGAGCAGTTCTTC.

This sequence joins TRBV29-1 and TRBJ2-7, with D perhaps matching TRBD1 or TRBD2 (6 bases each). Per germline, CDR1 SQVTM and CDR2 ANQGSEA. V lost 3 bases and J lost 3, with 9 bases in between. There are 12 residues in the CDR3. In nucleotides, the CDR3 is TGCAGCGTTGATAGGGGGGACTACGAGCAGTACTTC. Amino acids: CSVDRGDYEQYF.

The chain combines TRBV5-8 with TRBJ1-1; unclear D gene. Trimming removed 0 bases from V and 4 bases from J, with 16 bases in between. Germline V gene data show CDR1 as SGHTS and CDR2 as YDEGEE. CDR3 length: 16 amino acids. CDR3 residues: CASSLGQPLKGTEAFF. The CDR3 region has the DNA TGTGCCAGCAGCTTGGGGCAACCGCTTAAGGGCACTGAAGCTTTCTTT.

V usage is TRBV4-1 and J usage is TRBJ1-1; 7 positions agree with TRBD1. Trimming removed 4 bases from V and 4 bases from J; junction bases left unmatched: 12. The CDR3 is made up of 16 amino acids. Germline-derived CDR1 and CDR2 are MGHRA and YSYEKL. The CDR3 DNA sequence: TGCGCCAGCAGCCGAGCTGACACTACAGGGGCCACTGAAGCTTTCTTT. Translated: CASSRADTTGATEAFF.

CDR3 loop: CASSQDRVVTQNEKLFF. In DNA, the CDR3 is TGCGCCAGCAGCCAAGATAGGGTGGTTACGCAGAATGAAAAACTGTTTTTT. This chain uses TRBV4-1 with TRBJ1-4; D remains unclear. Trimming took off 0 bases at V and 5 bases at J, with 16 bases between the two ends. The CDR3 runs to 17 residues. Germline V gives CDR1 MGHRA, CDR2 YSYEKL.

The chain recombines TRBV5-6 with TRBJ2-7; 11 bases are shared with TRBD2. The CDR3 consists of 16 residues. From germline, CDR1 is SGHDT and CDR2 YYEEEE. V trimming: 6 bases; J trimming: 2 bases; junction bases outside the gene matches: 10. In nucleotides, the CDR3 is TGTGCCAGCACCATTGAGCTGACTAGCGGGGCCTACGAGCAGTACTTC. It encodes CASTIELTSGAYEQYF.

The CDR3 loop is CASSQALAGGSDTQYF. CDR3 bases: TGTGCCAGCAGCCAAGCCCTAGCGGGGGGGTCAGATACGCAGTATTTT. The genes are TRBV3-1 (or the pseudogene TRBV3-2) and TRBJ2-3; 12 positions agree with TRBD2. V was clipped by 1 base and J by 4 bases; unmatched bases: 3. CDR3 length equals 16 residues. Germline V gives CDR1 LGHDT, CDR2 YNNKEL (reference sequence).

The chain is built from TRBV27 and TRBJ2-1; 7 bases line up with TRBD2. The germline V gene has CDR1 MNHEY and CDR2 SMNVEV (reference sequence). Trimming cost V 0 bases and J 2 bases; bases outside gene matches: 4. This CDR3 has 16 residues. The CDR3: CASSLSRLAAYNEQFF. Here the CDR3 DNA reads TGTGCCAGCAGTTTATCGCGTCTAGCGGCCTACAATGAGCAGTTCTTC.

This CDR3 is CASSLGRPGGYTF. In DNA form, the CDR3 reads TGTGCCAGCAGCTTAGGCCGCCCCGGCGGCTACACCTTC. This chain joins TRBV13 and TRBJ1-2; D is unclear. The CDR3 spans 13 residues. V dropped 0 bases and J dropped 8 bases, with 10 bases sitting between them. Germline V gene data show CDR1 as PRHDT and CDR2 as FYEKMQ (reference sequence).

The chain links TRBV11-2 to TRBJ1-1; TRBD1 might be the D (5 bases). CDR3 length equals 14 residues. Germline values: CDR1 SGHAT, CDR2 FQNNGV. The V end lost 0 bases, the J end lost 8 bases, and 13 bases lay between the germline ends. CDR3 sequence reads: CASSLEAGPREAFF. CDR3 bases: TGTGCCAGCAGCTTAGAAGCAGGGCCCCGAGAAGCTTTCTTT.

The V and J genes are TRBV7-2 and TRBJ2-1; D uncertain. The V gene's germline CDR1 is SGHTA and CDR2 FQGNSA. The length of the CDR3 is 13 residues. Trimming removed 5 bases from V and 7 bases from J, with 12 bases in between. This chain's CDR3 is CASSANSKNEQFF. The CDR3 nucleotides read TGTGCCAGCAGCGCCAATTCTAAAAATGAGCAGTTCTTC.

This chain links TRBV20-1 with TRBJ2-1; perhaps D is TRBD1 or TRBD2 (7 bases each). This CDR3 is built from 13 residues. Trimming stripped 3 bases from V and 7 bases from J, with 13 bases between. Germline V gene sequence: CDR1 DFQATT, CDR2 SNEGSKA (reference sequence). This CDR3 is CSASGRGLNEQFF. The CDR3, as DNA: TGCAGTGCTAGTGGGAGGGGGCTGAATGAGCAGTTCTTC.

The rearrangement uses TRBV18 and TRBJ2-7; maybe TRBD2 (5 bases). CDR1 is KGHSH, CDR2 LQKENI, per germline. There are 15 residues in the CDR3. The V gene lost 2 bases and the J gene lost 6 bases, with 17 bases spanning the gap. The CDR3 loop is CASSPFSGKSAEQYF. The CDR3 coding sequence is TGTGCCAGCTCACCATTTTCGGGGAAGTCTGCCGAGCAGTACTTC.

The rearrangement joins TRBV7-2 to TRBJ2-1; 7 bases are a match to TRBD1. From germline, CDR1 is SGHTA and CDR2 FQGNSA. The V segment lost 3 bases and the J segment 9 bases; nucleotides outside the gene matches: 14. The CDR3 sequence is 16 residues long. CDR3 in DNA: TGTGCCAGCAGCTTCCGACAGGGCCCCGACATTGCTGAGCAGTTCTTC. Translation: CASSFRQGPDIAEQFF.

This clone came up once. The chain is built from TRBV10-2 and TRBJ2-1; tentatively, D is TRBD1 or TRBD2 (5 bases each). This CDR3 has 14 amino acids. V was trimmed by 2 bases and J by 7 bases, leaving 12 bases between them. CDR1 and CDR2 (germline): WSHSY, SAAADI. CDR3 bases: TGCGCCAGCAGTGAGGCGACATGGGGGAATGAGCAGTTCTTC. Protein sequence: CASSEATWGNEQFF.

V and J are TRBV6-6 and TRBJ1-1; perhaps TRBD1 as D (5 bases). With 3 bases removed from V and 5 bases from J, the gap between germline ends came to 16 bases. Per the germline V gene, CDR1 is MNHNY and CDR2 is SVGAGI (reference sequence). The CDR3 runs to 15 residues. CDR3 bases: TGTGCCAGCAGTTATCTCCAGGGCGGTTGGACTGAAGCTTTCTTT. This translates into CASSYLQGGWTEAFF.

The chain recombines TRBV23-1 with TRBJ1-6, with TRBD1 as a possible D gene (6 bases). TRBV23-1 is treated as an ORF (open reading frame) with a function not yet certain. Trimming took 6 bases from V and 10 from J, leaving 22 bases between them. The CDR3 extends over 16 amino acids. In DNA form, the CDR3 reads TGCGCCAGCAGCTACAGGAAGGGGGGGTCAGACTCACCCCTCCACTTT. Amino acid sequence: CASSYRKGGSDSPLHF.

The V call is TRBV6-5, the J call TRBJ1-2, with 7 bases identical to TRBD1. Germline V lookup: CDR1 MNHEY, CDR2 SVGAGI. The length of the CDR3 is 14 residues. Germline trimming cut 7 bases from V and 2 bases from J; bases unmatched to any gene: 7. The CDR3 loop is CASIRRGLNYGYTF. The DNA for the CDR3 is TGTGCCAGCATCCGGAGGGGGCTAAACTATGGCTACACCTTC.

The CDR3 region is CASSGGRGGPSPLHF. The CDR3 bases are TGTGCCAGCAGTGGTGGTAGAGGGGGCCCCTCACCCCTCCACTTT. This chain connects TRBV6-6 to TRBJ1-6; 7 positions agree with TRBD1. Germline V gene sequence: CDR1 MNHNY, CDR2 SVGAGI (reference sequence). The CDR3 runs 15 residues. V lost 5 bases to trimming and J lost 10 bases; unmatched junction nucleotides: 11.

The chain is built from TRBV6-5 and TRBJ1-2; weak D call: TRBD1 (5 bases). Trimming took off 0 bases at V and 10 bases at J, with 15 bases between the two ends. CDR1 and CDR2 (germline): MNHEY, SVGAGI. The CDR3 runs 14 residues. Here the CDR3 DNA reads TGTGCCAGCAGTTACTCGGACCCTACAGGCCCCTACACCTTC. Translating gives CASSYSDPTGPYTF.

J is TRBJ1-4 and V is TRBV7-3, with D maybe TRBD1 (6 bases). The CDR3 is made up of 17 amino acids. Trimming left V 0 bases short and J 7 bases short, with 18 bases between. Germline CDR1 SGHTA, CDR2 FQGTGA. This chain's CDR3 is CASSLTSAGGGGEKLFF. In nucleotides, the CDR3 is TGTGCCAGCAGCTTAACATCCGCTGGGGGCGGAGGTGAAAAACTGTTTTTT.

The chain carries TRBV7-8 and TRBJ2-7; D is ambiguous. This CDR3 contains 13 residues. Germline V lookup: CDR1 SGHVS, CDR2 FQNEAQ. V lost 1 base and J lost 1, with 5 bases in between. CDR3 bases: TGTGCCAGCAGCTTAGGGCCTTCCTACGAGCAGTACTTC. Protein product: CASSLGPSYEQYF.

The gene calls are TRBV12-3 or TRBV12-4 and TRBJ1-1; 10 positions agree with TRBD1. The CDR3 is made up of 13 amino acids. The J segment lost 5 bases and the V segment lost 5 bases, leaving 2 bases of the junction unmatched. CDR3 nucleotide sequence: TGTGCCAGCAGTCGGGACAGGGGAACTGAAGCTTTCTTT. Translating it yields CASSRDRGTEAFF.

The chain couples TRBV7-9 to TRBJ2-2, with D perhaps matching TRBD1 (7 bases). Trimming pared 5 bases from V and 5 bases from J, leaving 18 bases between. CDR1 and CDR2 from the germline V gene are SEHNR and FQNEAQ (reference sequence). This CDR3 comprises 16 residues. The DNA for the CDR3 is TGTGCCAGCAGCCCCAGGGGGGCCAGGACGACCGGGGAGCTGTTTTTT. It encodes CASSPRGARTTGELFF.